What follows are 5 T cell receptor beta chains derived from one specimen sequenced in a study of T cell repertoires in cytomegalovirus infection. TCRdb re-called the reads through MiXCR, storing one row per CDR3 protein. The top ten hold 1.6% of the sample, which has approximately 240,000 distinct CDR3 sequences, approximately 13% seen once. The sequenced sample was PBMCs. These receptors all come from a human donor in good health (CMV status not recorded). Some clones in this sample may be carry-over from other donors' samples.

This clonotype was detected many times. The J gene is TRBJ1-1, the V gene TRBV7-2, with D perhaps matching TRBD1 (5 bases). The V gene lost 5 bases and the J gene lost 10 bases, with 17 bases spanning the gap. The CDR3 runs to 13 residues. CDR1 SGHTA and CDR2 FQGNSA come from the germline V gene. The CDR3 DNA sequence: TGTGCCAGCAGCAACCAGGGTCGCGGGGCAGCTTTCTTT. Its translation: CASSNQGRGAAFF.

Comment on this clonotype: A much larger clone lies one base from this, so it may be a read error. This chain uses TRBV7-3 with TRBJ2-3; 8 bases align to TRBD2. Germline V gene data show CDR1 as SGHTA and CDR2 as FQGTGA. The CDR3 runs 14 residues. CDR3 sequence: CASILAGTTDTQYF. Written as DNA, the CDR3 is TGTGCCAGCATCTTAGCGGGAACCACAGATACGCAGTATTTT.

This clonotype was seen more than once but under ten times. J is TRBJ2-4 and V is TRBV14; 8 bases align to TRBD1. CDR1 is SGHDN and CDR2 is FVKESK in the germline V gene. The CDR3 spans 13 residues. V shed 4 bases, J shed 11 bases, and the junction held 7 bases outside the gene matches. CDR3: CASSRDRLSVQYF. DNA for the CDR3: TGTGCCAGCAGCCGGGACAGGCTGTCTGTTCAGTACTTC. Full variable domain (missing parts from reference TRBV14 and TRBJ2-4): EAGVTQFPSHSVIEKGQTVTLRCDPISGHDNLYWYRRVMGKEIKFLLHFVKESKQDESGMPNNRFLAERTGGTYSTLKVQPAELEDSGVYFCASSRDRLSVQYFGAGTRLSVL.

This rearrangement joins TRBV7-6 to TRBJ1-1, with 8 bases identical to TRBD1. After removal of 5 bases from V and 4 bases from J, the junction contained 6 bases not matched to a gene. CDR1 SGHVS and CDR2 FNYEAQ come from the germline V gene. CDR3 length: 14 amino acids. CDR3 in amino acids: CASSDRTGSTEAFF. The CDR3 nucleotides are TGTGCCAGCAGCGACCGGACAGGGAGCACTGAAGCTTTCTTT.

A note on this clonotype: One junction end does not reproduce the germline sequence, and a read error may be involved. The V gene is TRBV20-1, the J gene TRBJ2-5; TRBD1 matches 8 bases. The CDR3 covers 12 residues. Germline V gives CDR1 DFQATT, CDR2 SNEGSKA (reference sequence). The CDR3 region is CGGTGDQETQYF. The CDR3 DNA is TGTGGGGGGACAGGTGATCAAGAGACCCAGTACTTC.